The rows below give T cell receptor beta chains drawn from one sample of a study of pediatric ulcerative colitis. Libraries were prepared by immunoSEQ multiplex PCR; TCRdb keeps only in-frame clonotypes and omits some of them. The data contain around 64,000 clones, 77% of them singletons. Sequencing was performed on blood. These receptors originate from a boy aged 10-17 years with moderate ulcerative colitis. CDR3s include the opening cysteine and the closing phenylalanine or tryptophan. The D gene is left open where the match is weak. Size values are once, few and many counts, or a class for expanded clones, and some rows have none.

D: .; V: TRBV7-8; J: TRBJ1-1; size: few; DNA: TGTGCCAGCAGCTTATCGGTGTACACTGAAGCTTTCTTT; CDR3: CASSLSVYTEAFF
D: .; V: TRBV19; J: TRBJ1-2; size: .; DNA: TGTGCCAGTAGTATAGGGACGGCGTATGGCTACACCTTC; CDR3: CASSIGTAYGYTF
D: .; V: TRBV4-1; J: TRBJ1-4; size: .; DNA: TGCGCCAGCAGCCGGACAGTCCAAATAGAAAAACTGTTTTTT; CDR3: CASSRTVQIEKLFF
D: .; V: TRBV4-1; J: TRBJ2-7; size: .; DNA: TGCGCCAGCAGCCCCATAGCCGGCGGCACCTACGAGCAGTACTTC; CDR3: CASSPIAGGTYEQYF
D: TRBD1; V: TRBV7-9; J: TRBJ2-7; size: .; DNA: TGTGCCAGCGGCGACAGGGGGAGCTCCTACGAGCAGTACTTC; CDR3: CASGDRGSSYEQYF
D: .; V: TRBV7-6; J: TRBJ2-5; size: .; DNA: TGTGCCAGCAGCCTAGAGGACGGAGAGACCCAGTACTTC; CDR3: CASSLEDGETQYF
D: TRBD1; V: TRBV5-1; J: TRBJ1-3; size: .; DNA: TGCGCCAGCAGCCCGGGACAGGTTGACTTTGCTGGAAACACCATATATTTT; CDR3: CASSPGQVDFAGNTIYF
D: .; V: TRBV5-1; J: TRBJ1-1; size: .; DNA: TGCGCCAGCCGGTCCCTCAGGGATACTGAAGCTTTCTTT; CDR3: CASRSLRDTEAFF
D: .; V: TRBV12-5; J: TRBJ1-2; size: .; DNA: TGTGCTTCTACAACACATCTAGGCTACTATGGCTACACCTTC; CDR3: CASTTHLGYYGYTF
D: .; V: TRBV18; J: TRBJ2-5; size: .; DNA: TGTGCCAGCTCACTCGGACTGCAAGAGACCCAGTACTTC; CDR3: CASSLGLQETQYF
D: .; V: TRBV7-6; J: TRBJ2-1; size: .; DNA: TGTGCCAGCAGAGAATACGCCGGGGGCTCCTACAATGAGCAGTTCTTC; CDR3: CASREYAGGSYNEQFF
D: TRBD1; V: TRBV19; J: TRBJ1-2; size: .; DNA: TGTGCCAGTAGTCACCGCCCTATAGACAGGGACTATGGCTACACCTTC; CDR3: CASSHRPIDRDYGYTF
D: .; V: TRBV27; J: TRBJ2-3; size: .; DNA: TGTGCCAGCAAAGTCTCACGGAGAACAGATACGCAGTATTTT; CDR3: CASKVSRRTDTQYF
D: .; V: TRBV5-1; J: TRBJ2-1; size: .; DNA: TGCGCCAGCAGCCATGGTGGTCGGGGCAATGAGCAGTTCTTC; CDR3: CASSHGGRGNEQFF
D: TRBD1; V: TRBV25-1; J: TRBJ1-2; size: .; DNA: TGTGCCAGCAGGACAGGGGTAGAGGACTATGGCTACACCTTC; CDR3: CASRTGVEDYGYTF
D: TRBD1; V: TRBV30; J: TRBJ1-5; size: .; DNA: TGTGCCTGGAGTGTAGGGACAGATCAGCCCCAGCATTTT; CDR3: CAWSVGTDQPQHF
D: .; V: TRBV2; J: TRBJ1-1; size: few; DNA: TGTGCCAGCTCCTTGACACGCATGAACACTGAAGCTTTCTTT; CDR3: CASSLTRMNTEAFF
D: .; V: TRBV19; J: TRBJ1-3; size: .; DNA: TGTGCCAGTAGTATAGAAGGTACGGCAATCTCTGGAAACACCATATATTTT; CDR3: CASSIEGTAISGNTIYF
D: .; V: TRBV5-1; J: TRBJ1-4; size: few; DNA: TGCGCCAGCAGCTTGCGCGAGGAGAGGAAACTGTTTTTT; CDR3: CASSLREERKLFF
D: .; V: TRBV18; J: TRBJ2-7; size: .; DNA: TGTGCCAGCTCAACCGGGACTGACTCCTCCGAGCAGTACTTC; CDR3: CASSTGTDSSEQYF
D: TRBD1; V: TRBV6-5; J: TRBJ1-1; size: .; DNA: TGTGCCAGCAGCCTGGACAGGGACACTGAAGCTTTCTTT; CDR3: CASSLDRDTEAFF
D: .; V: TRBV9; J: TRBJ1-2; size: .; DNA: TGTGCCAGCAGCCCGGACAGCACTTCGGTCACCTTC; CDR3: CASSPDSTSVTF
D: .; V: TRBV27; J: TRBJ1-5; size: few; DNA: TGTGCCAGCAGTTTAATCCCCGGAAATCAGCCCCAGCATTTT; CDR3: CASSLIPGNQPQHF
D: .; V: TRBV7-9; J: TRBJ2-7; size: .; DNA: TGTGCCAGCAGCTGGGACGGAAACGCCTACGAGCAGTACTTC; CDR3: CASSWDGNAYEQYF
D: TRBD2; V: TRBV5-1; J: TRBJ2-7; size: .; DNA: TGCGCCAGCAGCCTAGCCGGGACTACTCGCTACGAGCAGTACTTC; CDR3: CASSLAGTTRYEQYF
D: .; V: TRBV19; J: TRBJ1-4; size: .; DNA: TGTGCCAGTAGTATATATGAAAAACTGTTTTTT; CDR3: CASSIYEKLFF
D: .; V: TRBV7-3; J: TRBJ2-1; size: .; DNA: TGTGCCAGCAGCTTAAGGGCGTGGTCTACCAGTACGGATGAGCAGTTCTTC; CDR3: CASSLRAWSTSTDEQFF
D: .; V: TRBV9; J: TRBJ2-7; size: .; DNA: TGTGCCAGCAGCCCCGGACTTCCTGGGCTCTACGAGCAGTACTTC; CDR3: CASSPGLPGLYEQYF
D: .; V: TRBV13; J: TRBJ2-3; size: .; DNA: TGTGCCAGCAGCTTTACAGGGTCAAACACAGATACGCAGTATTTT; CDR3: CASSFTGSNTDTQYF
D: TRBD1; V: TRBV18; J: TRBJ2-1; size: .; DNA: TGTGCCAGCTCACCACGAGGGACAGGGGTTATGAATGAGCAGTTCTTC; CDR3: CASSPRGTGVMNEQFF
D: .; V: TRBV7-8; J: TRBJ2-7; size: .; DNA: TGTGCCAGCAGCTTAGCGCAAGCGCATAGCTCCTACGAGCAGTACTTC; CDR3: CASSLAQAHSSYEQYF
D: .; V: TRBV6-5; J: TRBJ1-1; size: .; DNA: TGTGCCAGCAGTTACTCGATGCCGGGCAGGAATGGTGCTTTCTTT; CDR3: CASSYSMPGRNGAFF
D: TRBD2; V: TRBV7-9; J: TRBJ2-5; size: .; DNA: TGTGCCAGCAGCGACCGCTCCGGACTAGCGGGAGTGGAGACCCAGTACTTC; CDR3: CASSDRSGLAGVETQYF
D: .; V: TRBV9; J: TRBJ2-3; size: .; DNA: TGTGCCAGCAGCGTAGAGGGGGTTGGCACAGATACGCAGTATTTT; CDR3: CASSVEGVGTDTQYF
D: .; V: TRBV2; J: TRBJ1-5; size: few; DNA: TGTGCCAGCAGTAAACAGGATATGAGCAATCAGCCCCAGCATTTT; CDR3: CASSKQDMSNQPQHF
D: .; V: TRBV27; J: TRBJ2-7; size: .; DNA: TGTGCCAGCGGGTCCGGGACAACCGACGAGCAGTACTTC; CDR3: CASGSGTTDEQYF
D: TRBD2; V: TRBV6-6; J: TRBJ2-3; size: .; DNA: TGTGCCAGCAGTAGCGGGAGGGCAACAGATACGCAGTATTTT; CDR3: CASSSGRATDTQYF
D: .; V: TRBV11-2; J: TRBJ2-2; size: .; DNA: TGTGCCAGCAGCTTAGATTCCACGAACACCGGGGAGCTGTTTTTT; CDR3: CASSLDSTNTGELFF
D: .; V: TRBV30; J: TRBJ1-2; size: .; DNA: TGTGCCTGGAGTGGGGACGGAAACTATGGCTACACCTTC; CDR3: CAWSGDGNYGYTF
D: .; V: TRBV14; J: TRBJ1-4; size: few; DNA: TGTGCCAGCAGCCCTGGAGAAAAACTGTTTTTT; CDR3: CASSPGEKLFF
D: TRBD1; V: TRBV19; J: TRBJ2-3; size: .; DNA: TGTGCCAGTAGTTTTGGGACAGGGGGTCCAGATACGCAGTATTTT; CDR3: CASSFGTGGPDTQYF
D: TRBD1; V: TRBV2; J: TRBJ2-3; size: .; DNA: TGTGCCAGCAGTGAATGGGGCCAGGGGGGCACAGATACGCAGTATTTT; CDR3: CASSEWGQGGTDTQYF
D: .; V: TRBV29-1; J: TRBJ1-2; size: .; DNA: TGCAGCGTTGTTGTCTGGAATGACTATGGCTACACCTTC; CDR3: CSVVVWNDYGYTF
D: TRBD2; V: TRBV6-5; J: TRBJ2-2; size: .; DNA: TGTGCCAGCAGAACTAGCGGATTTAACACCGGGGAGCTGTTTTTT; CDR3: CASRTSGFNTGELFF
D: .; V: TRBV2; J: TRBJ1-5; size: .; DNA: TGTGCCAGCAGTGCAATTATGGCAGATAGCAATCAGCCCCAGCATTTT; CDR3: CASSAIMADSNQPQHF
D: .; V: TRBV7-2; J: TRBJ1-5; size: .; DNA: TGTGCCAGCAGCTACTCCCGGGAGATTAATCAGCCCCAGCATTTT; CDR3: CASSYSREINQPQHF